This T cell receptor beta chain is from a study of radiotherapy plus CTLA-4 blockade in lung cancer. Across the study: Disease control was seen in approximately 30% of patients, objective responses in 18%.

The assay was immunoSEQ multiplex PCR, and TCRdb's table has in-frame clones only and misses some. Among roughly 50,000 clones listed, approximately 90% were seen once. Germline trimming cut 2 bases from V and 2 bases from J; bases unmatched to any gene: 4. Germline V gene sequence: CDR1 MNHEY, CDR2 SVGAGI. The CDR3 loop spans 16 amino acids. This clone came up once. The antigen is not known. Focal radiation plus CTLA-4 blockade with ipilimumab was given to patients with chemo-refractory metastatic non-small-cell lung cancer. Study-wide findings and caveats: Per reports, early blood T cell clone dynamics, plus interferon-beta, forecast response most strongly. The study found tumor-derived TCR clones expanded in blood after radiotherapy plus ipilimumab.

The chain recombines TRBV6-5 with TRBJ1-5; 9 nucleotides agree with TRBD1. The sequence was obtained from a human donor with non-small cell lung cancer whose response to radiotherapy plus ipilimumab could not be evaluated. Sample: peripheral blood, taken from a patient treated with radiotherapy plus ipilimumab. In nucleotides, the CDR3 is TGTGCCAGCAGTTACCAATGGGACAGGGGCAATCAGCCCCAGCATTTT. It is translated as CASSYQWDRGNQPQHF.